This paragraph reports one T cell receptor (beta chain). Its antigen is not known. At the time of sampling, donors were nominally healthy, though unrecorded immune exposures were likely. This sample is drawn from a study of cytomegalovirus exposure and HLA in healthy donors. Across the study: About 85 million unique TCR sequences came from HLA-typed donors in an early release.

Trimming removed 1 base at V and 5 bases at J, with 15 bases between. The CDR3 covers 16 residues. From germline, CDR1 is SEHNR and CDR2 FQNEAQ (reference sequence). Study-wide results and caveats: Most TCR sequences were rare, but some public TCRs occurred in many donors. According to a later analysis, most TCR beta chains associated with CMV appeared HLA-restricted.

Amplification used 60 Vbeta primers and 13 Jbeta primers. The data were produced by immunoSEQ multiplex PCR, yet TCRdb's version contains in-frame clones alone and is incomplete. The sample has some 160,000 clones; around 80% are singletons. This TCR was recovered from a male donor in good health and CMV-seronegative. The material sequenced was PBMCs. This sequence joins TRBV7-9 and TRBJ2-1; D is possibly TRBD2 (6 bases). The CDR3 here is CASSLEAGPRNNEQFF. CDR3 coding DNA: TGTGCCAGCAGCTTAGAAGCGGGCCCTAGGAACAATGAGCAGTTCTTC.